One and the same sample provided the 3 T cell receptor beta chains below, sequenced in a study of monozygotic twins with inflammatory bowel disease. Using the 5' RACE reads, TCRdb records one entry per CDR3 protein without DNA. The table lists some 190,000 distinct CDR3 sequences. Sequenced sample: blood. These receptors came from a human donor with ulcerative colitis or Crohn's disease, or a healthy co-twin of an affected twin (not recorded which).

CDR3 region: CASSLRRGLSGELFF. The chain employs TRBV12-3 or TRBV12-4 and TRBJ2-2; TCRdb proposes TRBD2, but this gene call is untestable without DNA. The CDR3 extends over 15 amino acids.

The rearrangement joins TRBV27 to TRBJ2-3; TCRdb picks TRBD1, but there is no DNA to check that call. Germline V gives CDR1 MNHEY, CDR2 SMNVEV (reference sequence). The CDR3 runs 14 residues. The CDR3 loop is CASSLAPSTDTQYF.

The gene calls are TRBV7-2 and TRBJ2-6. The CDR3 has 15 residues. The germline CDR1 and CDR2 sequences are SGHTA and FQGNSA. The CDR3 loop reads CASSLVHNRANVLTF.